This passage covers 19 T cell receptor beta chains from one sample sequenced in a study of blood T cell repertoires in COVID-19. Generated by immunoSEQ multiplex PCR, the TCRdb table keeps only in-frame clones and is missing some. The top ten clones hold 7% to 9.5% of a sample with roughly 80,000 clones, about 85% of them seen once. Sequencing input: peripheral blood. These receptors originate from a human donor in a cohort sampled during active COVID-19.

The J gene is TRBJ1-6, the V gene TRBV27, with D tentatively TRBD1 (5 bases). This CDR3 spans 13 amino acids. V was cut by 4 bases and J by 10 bases, with 11 bases left in between. Germline V lookup: CDR1 MNHEY, CDR2 SMNVEV (reference sequence). The CDR3 bases are TGTGCCAGCAGTTCTCCCAACAGGTCACCCCTCCACTTT. Protein sequence: CASSSPNRSPLHF.

The chain joins TRBV7-9 to TRBJ1-4; tentatively, D is TRBD1 (5 bases). The CDR3 spans 15 residues. CDR1 and CDR2 from the germline V gene are SEHNR and FQNEAQ (reference sequence). Trimming removed 5 bases from V and 6 bases from J, with 16 bases in between. The CDR3 region has the DNA TGTGCCAGCAGCCCCCCGGGGGGTGGGGATGAAAAACTGTTTTTT. Protein sequence: CASSPPGGGDEKLFF.

The chain has TRBV5-4 and TRBJ2-3, with 11 nucleotides matching TRBD2. From germline, CDR1 is SGHNT and CDR2 YYREEE (reference sequence). Trimming removed 4 bases from V and 0 bases from J; junction bases left unmatched: 4. The CDR3 length is 16 residues. The CDR3 bases are TGTGCCAGCAGCCCGGGACTAGCGGCGAGCACAGATACGCAGTATTTT. This codes for CASSPGLAASTDTQYF.

This clone was recorded a few times. The V call is TRBV19, the J call TRBJ1-1; 7 positions match TRBD1. This CDR3 has 16 amino acids. CDR1 and CDR2 (germline): LNHDA, SQIVND (reference sequence). V shed 6 bases, J shed 1 base, and the junction held 11 bases outside the gene matches. As DNA, the CDR3 is TGTGCCAGTAGGAATTCACAGGGGAAAGGGAACACTGAAGCTTTCTTT. It is translated as CASRNSQGKGNTEAFF.

J is TRBJ2-5 and V is TRBV14, with D possibly being TRBD2 (6 bases). Trimming cost V 8 bases and J 6 bases, with 25 bases left between them. The germline V gene has CDR1 SGHDN and CDR2 FVKESK. This CDR3 spans 16 amino acids. DNA of the CDR3: TGTGCCAGCGGACGAGCGGAGGGCGAGAATTTGAAGACCCAGTACTTC. Translating gives CASGRAEGENLKTQYF.

The chain couples TRBV28 to TRBJ1-1, with a possible D match to TRBD1 (6 bases). Trimming left V 2 bases short and J 6 bases short, with 13 bases between. This CDR3 has 14 residues. CDR1 is MDHEN, CDR2 SYDVKM, per germline. The CDR3 protein is CASSLGRRGPEAFF. The CDR3, as DNA: TGTGCCAGCAGTTTAGGGCGCAGGGGCCCTGAAGCTTTCTTT.

This chain uses TRBV9 with TRBJ1-2; D gene unclear. CDR1 and CDR2 from the germline V gene are SGDLS and YYNGEE. V was clipped by 4 bases and J by 1 base, with 17 bases between them. CDR3 length: 16 residues. The CDR3 region is CASSPAVGRGNYGYTF. The CDR3 bases are TGTGCCAGCAGCCCCGCTGTAGGGAGAGGTAACTATGGCTACACCTTC.

This chain links TRBV20-1 with TRBJ2-3, with 8 bases identical to TRBD2. The CDR3 contains 16 residues. V shed 3 bases and J 6 bases; nucleotides not matched to a gene: 14. Germline V lookup: CDR1 DFQATT, CDR2 SNEGSKA (reference sequence). Here the CDR3 reads CSASPPSGPRQDTQYF. CDR3 in DNA: TGCAGTGCTAGTCCCCCTAGCGGGCCCCGCCAGGATACGCAGTATTTT.

This clone was seen only once. The chain is built from TRBV28 and TRBJ2-7; 10 bases fit TRBD2. Germline V gene data show CDR1 as MDHEN and CDR2 as SYDVKM. V lost 9 bases, J lost 4 bases, and 9 bases stayed unmatched. The CDR3 covers 14 residues. CDR3: CASKDSGRYYEQYF. The CDR3 region has the DNA TGTGCCAGTAAAGATAGCGGGAGGTATTACGAGCAGTACTTC. The entire variable domain, with the rest obtained from reference TRBV28 and TRBJ2-7, is as follows: DVKVTQSSRYLVKRTGEKVFLECVQDMDHENMFWYRQDPGLGLRLIYFSYDVKMKEKGDIPEGYSVSREKKERFSLILESASTNQTSMYLCASKDSGRYYEQYFGPGTRLTVT.

This clone was picked up one time. The chain couples TRBV19 to TRBJ1-5; 10 positions agree with TRBD1. The length of the CDR3 is 14 residues. Germline lookup yields CDR1 LNHDA and CDR2 SQIVND (reference sequence). The J segment lost 4 bases and the V segment lost 7 bases, leaving 4 bases of the junction unmatched. CDR3 region: CASKTGGRNQPQHF. In DNA, the CDR3 is TGTGCCAGTAAGACAGGGGGCCGAAATCAGCCCCAGCATTTT.

J is TRBJ1-1 and V is TRBV5-5, with D possibly matching TRBD1 (5 bases). Trimming stripped 0 bases from V and 1 base from J, with 13 bases between. From germline, CDR1 is SGHKS and CDR2 YYEKEE (reference sequence). This CDR3 has 16 residues. The CDR3 spells CASSLAPGLGNTEAFF. The CDR3 nucleotides are TGTGCCAGCAGCTTGGCGCCAGGGTTGGGGAACACTGAAGCTTTCTTT. Together with reference TRBV5-5 and TRBJ1-1, the CDR3 gives the full variable domain: DAGVTQSPTHLIKTRGQQVTLRCSPISGHKSVSWYQQVLGQGPQFIFQYYEKEERGRGNFPDRFSARQFPNYSSELNVNALLLGDSALYLCASSLAPGLGNTEAFFGQGTRLTVV.

About this clone: The same CDR3 also results from other DNA sequences found in this sample. The J gene is TRBJ2-7, the V gene TRBV27; D perhaps matches TRBD2 (5 bases). The CDR3 spans 14 residues. Trimming cost V 0 bases and J 1 base, with 7 bases left between them. Germline CDR1 and CDR2: MNHEY and SMNVEV (reference sequence). This chain's CDR3 is CASSLSRGSYEQYF. As DNA, the CDR3 is TGTGCCAGCAGTTTATCCCGGGGTTCCTACGAGCAGTACTTC.

There are a few counts of this clone. The V gene is TRBV7-3, the J gene TRBJ1-1; 8 bases fit TRBD1. The V gene's germline CDR1 is SGHTA and CDR2 FQGTGA. The CDR3 loop spans 14 amino acids. J gave up 1 base and V 2 bases, and 0 bases lay outside the gene matches. Here the CDR3 reads CASSLDRGNTEAFF. In DNA, the CDR3 is TGTGCCAGCAGCTTAGACAGGGGGAACACTGAAGCTTTCTTT.

This clone was recorded only once. The genes are TRBV11-3 and TRBJ2-1; D possibly corresponds to TRBD2 (5 bases). Germline values: CDR1 SGHNT, CDR2 YENEEA. The length of the CDR3 is 13 residues. With 5 bases removed from V and 0 bases from J, the gap between germline ends came to 5 bases. The CDR3 DNA is TGTGCCAGCAGCGGGAGCTCCTACAATGAGCAGTTCTTC. Its translation: CASSGSSYNEQFF.

The chain employs TRBV9 and TRBJ2-1; TRBD2 agrees at 9 bases. The J segment lost 5 bases and the V segment lost 0 bases, leaving 6 bases of the junction unmatched. The CDR3 consists of 16 residues. Germline assignment: CDR1 SGDLS and CDR2 YYNGEE. The DNA for the CDR3 is TGTGCCAGCAGCGTAGCTCTGCGGGAGGGCGACAATGAGCAGTTCTTC. It translates to CASSVALREGDNEQFF.

J is TRBJ1-4 and V is TRBV28; no firm D call. Germline CDR1 is MDHEN and CDR2 is SYDVKM. The CDR3 spans 13 residues. Between the trimmed V and J ends, which lost 3 bases and 4 bases, there was a span of 6 bases. The DNA for the CDR3 is TGTGCCAGCAGTTTGGCAGTTAATGAAAAACTGTTTTTT. Its protein is CASSLAVNEKLFF.

The V gene is TRBV6-4, the J gene TRBJ2-2; TRBD2 agrees at 11 bases. The CDR3 totals 16 residues. J gave up 5 bases and V 7 bases, and 9 bases lay outside the gene matches. Germline-derived CDR1 and CDR2 are MRHNA and SNTAGT. The CDR3: CASTPASGRSTGELFF. CDR3 DNA: TGTGCCAGCACTCCAGCTAGCGGGAGGAGTACCGGGGAGCTGTTTTTT.

In regard to this clone: Other nucleotide sequences from this sample produce the same CDR3. The chain employs TRBV6-5 and TRBJ1-1; possible D gene TRBD1, 6 bases. This CDR3 comprises 13 residues. CDR1 is MNHEY, CDR2 SVGAGI, per germline. V was shortened by 5 bases and J by 2 bases, with 9 bases between the two germline ends. CDR3 in DNA: TGTGCCAGCAGTCGGGACACTAACACTGAAGCTTTCTTT. Residues: CASSRDTNTEAFF.

V is TRBV10-3 and J is TRBJ2-7; D possibly corresponds to TRBD2 (6 bases). The germline V and J ends were trimmed by 4 bases and 5 bases, with 15 bases remaining between them. The CDR3 covers 14 residues. Germline V CDR1 and CDR2: ENHRY, SYGVKD. This CDR3 is CAISGGGQAHEQYF. The CDR3 region has the DNA TGTGCCATCAGTGGTGGAGGGCAGGCCCACGAGCAGTACTTC.